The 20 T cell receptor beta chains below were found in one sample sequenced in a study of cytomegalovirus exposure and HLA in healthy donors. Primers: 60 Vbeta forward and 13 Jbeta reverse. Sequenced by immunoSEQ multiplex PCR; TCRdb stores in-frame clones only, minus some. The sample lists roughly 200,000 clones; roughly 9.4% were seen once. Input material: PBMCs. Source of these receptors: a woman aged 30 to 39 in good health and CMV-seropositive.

The DNA for the CDR3 is TGTGCCAGCAGCTTCCCCGGGCGGGGCTCCTACGAGCAGTACTTC. Protein product: CASSFPGRGSYEQYF. J is TRBJ2-7 and V is TRBV7-9, with D perhaps matching TRBD2 (6 bases). V was cut by 3 bases and J by 0 bases, with 12 bases left in between. This CDR3 is 15 amino acids long. Germline CDR1 is SEHNR and CDR2 is FQNEAQ (reference sequence).

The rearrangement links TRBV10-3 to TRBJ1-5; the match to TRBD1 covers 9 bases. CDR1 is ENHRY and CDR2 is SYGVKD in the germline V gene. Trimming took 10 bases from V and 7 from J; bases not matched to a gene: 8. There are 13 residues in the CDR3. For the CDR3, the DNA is TGTGCCACCCGACAGGGGGACGGACAGCCCCAGCATTTT. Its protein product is CATRQGDGQPQHF.

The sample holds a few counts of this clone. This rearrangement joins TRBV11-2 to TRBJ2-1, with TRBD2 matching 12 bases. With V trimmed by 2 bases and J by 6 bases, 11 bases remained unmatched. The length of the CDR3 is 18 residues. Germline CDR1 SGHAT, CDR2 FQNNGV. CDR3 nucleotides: TGTGCCAGCAGCTTAAGGCCCCCCACTAGCGGGAGGCCCAATGAGCAGTTCTTC. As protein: CASSLRPPTSGRPNEQFF.

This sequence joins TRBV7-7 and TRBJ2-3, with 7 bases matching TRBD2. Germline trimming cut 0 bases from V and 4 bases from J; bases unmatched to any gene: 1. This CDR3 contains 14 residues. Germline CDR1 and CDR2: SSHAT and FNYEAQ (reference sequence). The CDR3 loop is CASSLAGGADTQYF. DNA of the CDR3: TGTGCCAGCAGCTTAGCTGGGGGGGCAGATACGCAGTATTTT.

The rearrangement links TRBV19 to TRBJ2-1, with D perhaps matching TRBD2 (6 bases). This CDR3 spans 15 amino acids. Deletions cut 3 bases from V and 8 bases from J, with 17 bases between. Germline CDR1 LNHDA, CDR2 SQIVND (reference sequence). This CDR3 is CASSMLGPPGDEQFF. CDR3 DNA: TGTGCCAGTAGTATGCTCGGACCCCCGGGGGATGAGCAGTTCTTC.

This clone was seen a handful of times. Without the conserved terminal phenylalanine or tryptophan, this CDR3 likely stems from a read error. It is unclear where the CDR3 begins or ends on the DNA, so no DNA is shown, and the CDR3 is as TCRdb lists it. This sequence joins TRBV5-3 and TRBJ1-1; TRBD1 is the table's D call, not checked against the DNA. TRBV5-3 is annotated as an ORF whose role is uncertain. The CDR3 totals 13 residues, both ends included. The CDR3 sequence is CARSLGQDTSKDL.

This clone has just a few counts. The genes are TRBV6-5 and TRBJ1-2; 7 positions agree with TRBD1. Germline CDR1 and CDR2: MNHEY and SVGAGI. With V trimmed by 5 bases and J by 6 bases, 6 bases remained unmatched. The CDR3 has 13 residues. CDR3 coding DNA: TGTGCCAGCAGTCGGCTACAGGGGAATGGCTACACCTTC. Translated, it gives CASSRLQGNGYTF.

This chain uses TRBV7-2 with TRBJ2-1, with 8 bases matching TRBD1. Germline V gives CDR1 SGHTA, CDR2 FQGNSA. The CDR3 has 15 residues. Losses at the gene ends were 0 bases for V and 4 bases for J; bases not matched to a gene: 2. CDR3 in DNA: TGTGCCAGCAGCTTAGCAACAGGGGGATACAATGAGCAGTTCTTC. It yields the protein CASSLATGGYNEQFF.

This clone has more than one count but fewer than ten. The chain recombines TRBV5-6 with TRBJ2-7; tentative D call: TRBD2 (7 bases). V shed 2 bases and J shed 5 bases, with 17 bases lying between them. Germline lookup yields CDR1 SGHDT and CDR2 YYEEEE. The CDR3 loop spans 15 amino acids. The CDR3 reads CASSFPETGGNEQYF. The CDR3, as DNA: TGTGCCAGCAGCTTTCCTGAGACGGGGGGCAACGAGCAGTACTTC.

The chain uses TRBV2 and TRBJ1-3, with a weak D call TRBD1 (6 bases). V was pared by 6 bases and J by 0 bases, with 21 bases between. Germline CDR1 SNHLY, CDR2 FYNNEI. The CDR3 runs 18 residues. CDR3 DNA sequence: TGTGCCAGCAGCCCTATTACAGGGATTGGGCCCTCTGGAAACACCATATATTTT. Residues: CASSPITGIGPSGNTIYF.

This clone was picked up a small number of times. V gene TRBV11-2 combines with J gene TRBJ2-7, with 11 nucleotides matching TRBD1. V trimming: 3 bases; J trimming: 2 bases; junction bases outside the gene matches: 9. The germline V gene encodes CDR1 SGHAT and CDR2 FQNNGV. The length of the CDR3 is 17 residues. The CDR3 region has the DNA TGTGCCAGCAGCTTTGGCTACGGGGGACAGGGGGCCTACGAGCAGTACTTC. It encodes CASSFGYGGQGAYEQYF.

DNA of the CDR3: TGTGCCAGCAGCTTAGCAGCCGGACAGGGAGGGACCCAGTACTTC. Protein: CASSLAAGQGGTQYF. The chain combines TRBV7-2 with TRBJ2-5; 8 positions agree with TRBD1. CDR3 length equals 15 residues. V was clipped by 0 bases and J by 7 bases; unmatched bases: 7. Per the germline V gene, CDR1 is SGHTA and CDR2 is FQGNSA.

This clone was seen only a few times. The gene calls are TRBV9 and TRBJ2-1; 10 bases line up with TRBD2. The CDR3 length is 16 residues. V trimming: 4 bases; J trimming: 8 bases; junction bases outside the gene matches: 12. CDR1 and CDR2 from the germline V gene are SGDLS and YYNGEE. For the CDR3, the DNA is TGTGCCAGCAGCCCCCGTAGGGCTAGCGGGAGTCATGAGCAGTTCTTC. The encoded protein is CASSPRRASGSHEQFF. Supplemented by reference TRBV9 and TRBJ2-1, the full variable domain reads DSGVTQTPKHLITATGQRVTLRCSPRSGDLSVYWYQQSLDQGLQFLIQYYNGEERAKGNILERFSAQQFPDLHSELNLSSLELGDSALYFCASSPRRASGSHEQFFGPGTRLTVL.

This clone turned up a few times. The CDR3 DNA follows: TGCGCCAGCAGCTATTCCACAGGGGGCCGGAAGGAGACCCAGTACTTC. Its protein is CASSYSTGGRKETQYF. The V gene is TRBV5-1, the J gene TRBJ2-5; 9 bases map to TRBD1. The CDR3 length is 16 residues. The germline V gene has CDR1 SGHRS and CDR2 YFSETQ. V was pared by 3 bases and J by 5 bases, with 11 bases of the junction left unmatched.

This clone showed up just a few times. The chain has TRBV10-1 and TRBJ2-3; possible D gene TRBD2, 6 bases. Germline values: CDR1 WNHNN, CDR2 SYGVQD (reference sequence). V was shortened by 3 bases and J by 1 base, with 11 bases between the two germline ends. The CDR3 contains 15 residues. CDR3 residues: CASSDRASGTDTQYF. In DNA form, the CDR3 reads TGCGCCAGCAGTGACCGCGCTAGCGGCACAGATACGCAGTATTTT.

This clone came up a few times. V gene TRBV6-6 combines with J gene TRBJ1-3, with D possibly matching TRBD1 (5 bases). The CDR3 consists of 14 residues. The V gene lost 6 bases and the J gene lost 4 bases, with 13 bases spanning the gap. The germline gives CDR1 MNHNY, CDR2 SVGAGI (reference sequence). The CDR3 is CASSPGGVGNTIYF. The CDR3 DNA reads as TGTGCCAGCAGCCCGGGGGGGGTGGGAAACACCATATATTTT.

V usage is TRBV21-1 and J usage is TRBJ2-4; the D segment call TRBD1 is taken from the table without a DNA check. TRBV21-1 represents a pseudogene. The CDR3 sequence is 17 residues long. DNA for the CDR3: TGTGCCAGCAGCCAACGACAGGGCGGGATGGCCAAAAACATTCAGTACTTC. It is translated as CASSQRQGGMAKNIQYF.

CDR3 region: CAIQESGYEQYF. In nucleotides, the CDR3 is TGTGCCATCCAGGAATCTGGCTACGAGCAGTACTTC. V usage is TRBV28 and J usage is TRBJ2-7; no clear D gene. Germline V gene sequence: CDR1 MDHEN, CDR2 SYDVKM. The CDR3 is made up of 12 amino acids. V lost 10 bases and J lost 3, with 13 bases in between.

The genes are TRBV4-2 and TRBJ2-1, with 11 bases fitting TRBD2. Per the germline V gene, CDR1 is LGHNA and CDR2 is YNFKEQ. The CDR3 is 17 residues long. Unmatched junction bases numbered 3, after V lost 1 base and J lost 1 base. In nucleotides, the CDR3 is TGTGCCAGCAGCCAAGGACTAGCGGGAAATTCCTACAATGAGCAGTTCTTC. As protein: CASSQGLAGNSYNEQFF.

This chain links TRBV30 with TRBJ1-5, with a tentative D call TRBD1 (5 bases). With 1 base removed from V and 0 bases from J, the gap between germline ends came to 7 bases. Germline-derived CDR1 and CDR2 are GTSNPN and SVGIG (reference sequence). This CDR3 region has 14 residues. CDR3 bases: TGTGCCTGGAGTGGGGGCCATAGCAATCAGCCCCAGCATTTT. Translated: CAWSGGHSNQPQHF.